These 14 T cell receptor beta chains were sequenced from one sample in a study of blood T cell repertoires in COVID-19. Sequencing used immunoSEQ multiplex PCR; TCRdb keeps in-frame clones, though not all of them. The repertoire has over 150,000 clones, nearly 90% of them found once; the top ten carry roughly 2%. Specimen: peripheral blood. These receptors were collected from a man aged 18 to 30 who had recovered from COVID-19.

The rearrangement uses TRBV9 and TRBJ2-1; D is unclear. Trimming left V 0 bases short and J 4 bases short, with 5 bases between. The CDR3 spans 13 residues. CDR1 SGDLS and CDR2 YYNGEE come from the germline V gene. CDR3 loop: CASSVVEYNEQFF. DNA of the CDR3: TGTGCCAGCAGCGTAGTAGAATACAATGAGCAGTTCTTC.

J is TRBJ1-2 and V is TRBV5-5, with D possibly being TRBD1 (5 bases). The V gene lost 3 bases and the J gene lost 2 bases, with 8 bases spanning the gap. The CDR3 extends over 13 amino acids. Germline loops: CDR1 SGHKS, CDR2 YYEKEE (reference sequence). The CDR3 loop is CASSSDTNYGYTF. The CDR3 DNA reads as TGTGCCAGCAGCTCGGACACGAACTATGGCTACACCTTC.

The CDR3 here is CASSVAISYNEQFF. Here the CDR3 DNA reads TGTGCCAGCAGCGTAGCAATCTCCTACAATGAGCAGTTCTTC. The rearrangement links TRBV9 to TRBJ2-1; D not certain. V was cut by 0 bases and J by 0 bases, with 4 bases left in between. Per germline, CDR1 SGDLS and CDR2 YYNGEE. CDR3 size: 14 residues.

The CDR3 region has the DNA TGTGCCAGCAGGCAGGCCTCAGGGACTAGAACCTACGAGCAGTACTTC. Protein: CASRQASGTRTYEQYF. The rearrangement joins TRBV11-2 to TRBJ2-7; the match to TRBD2 covers 8 bases. V gave up 6 bases and J gave up 2 bases; unmatched junction bases: 12. The CDR3 has 16 amino acids. Germline V gene sequence: CDR1 SGHAT, CDR2 FQNNGV.

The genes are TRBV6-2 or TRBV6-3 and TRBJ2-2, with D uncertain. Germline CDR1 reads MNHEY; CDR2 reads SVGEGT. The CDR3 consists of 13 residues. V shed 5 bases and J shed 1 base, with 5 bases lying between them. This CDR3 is CASSVRNTGELFF. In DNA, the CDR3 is TGTGCCAGCAGTGTTCGGAACACCGGGGAGCTGTTTTTT.

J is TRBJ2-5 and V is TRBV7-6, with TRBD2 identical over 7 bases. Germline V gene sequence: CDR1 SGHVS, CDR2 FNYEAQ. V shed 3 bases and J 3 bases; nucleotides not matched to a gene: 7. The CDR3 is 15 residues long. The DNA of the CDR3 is TGTGCCAGCAGCTTTCTAGCGGAGGGAAAAGAGACCCAGTACTTC. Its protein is CASSFLAEGKETQYF.

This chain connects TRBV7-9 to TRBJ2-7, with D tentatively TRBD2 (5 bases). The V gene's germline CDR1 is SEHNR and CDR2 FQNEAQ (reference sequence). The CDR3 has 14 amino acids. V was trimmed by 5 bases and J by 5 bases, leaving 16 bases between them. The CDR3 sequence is CASSPGQPGNEQYF. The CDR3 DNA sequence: TGTGCCAGCAGCCCCGGCCAGCCGGGGAACGAGCAGTACTTC.

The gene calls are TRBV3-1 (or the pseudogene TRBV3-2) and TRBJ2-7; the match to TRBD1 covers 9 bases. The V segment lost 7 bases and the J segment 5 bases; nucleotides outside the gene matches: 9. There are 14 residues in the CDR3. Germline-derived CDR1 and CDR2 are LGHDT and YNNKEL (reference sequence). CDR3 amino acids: CASIRDRDLDEQYF. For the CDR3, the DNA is TGTGCCAGCATTCGGGACAGGGATTTGGACGAGCAGTACTTC.

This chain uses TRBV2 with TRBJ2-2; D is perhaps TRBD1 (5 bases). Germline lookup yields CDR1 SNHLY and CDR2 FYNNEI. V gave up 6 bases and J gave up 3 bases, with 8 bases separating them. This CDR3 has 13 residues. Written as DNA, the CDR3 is TGTGCCAGCAGCAGGGATGACACCGGGGAGCTGTTTTTT. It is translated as CASSRDDTGELFF.

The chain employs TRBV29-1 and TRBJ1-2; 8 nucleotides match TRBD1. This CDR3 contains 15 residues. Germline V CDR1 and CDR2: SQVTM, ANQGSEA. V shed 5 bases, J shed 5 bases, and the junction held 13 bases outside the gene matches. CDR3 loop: CSVRSVDRVPYGYTF. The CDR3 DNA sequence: TGCAGCGTTAGGTCGGTGGACAGGGTCCCATATGGCTACACCTTC.

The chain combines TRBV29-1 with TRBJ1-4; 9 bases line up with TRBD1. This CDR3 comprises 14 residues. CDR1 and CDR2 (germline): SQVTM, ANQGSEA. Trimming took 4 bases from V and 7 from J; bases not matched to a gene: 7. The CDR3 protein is CSVGEQGAAEKLFF. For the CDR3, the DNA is TGCAGCGTTGGAGAACAGGGGGCGGCTGAAAAACTGTTTTTT. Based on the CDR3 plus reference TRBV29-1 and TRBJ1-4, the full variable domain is SAVISQKPSRDICQRGTSLTIQCQVDSQVTMMFWYRQQPGQSLTLIATANQGSEATYESGFVIDKFPISRPNLTFSTLTVSNMSPEDSSIYLCSVGEQGAAEKLFFGSGTQLSVL.

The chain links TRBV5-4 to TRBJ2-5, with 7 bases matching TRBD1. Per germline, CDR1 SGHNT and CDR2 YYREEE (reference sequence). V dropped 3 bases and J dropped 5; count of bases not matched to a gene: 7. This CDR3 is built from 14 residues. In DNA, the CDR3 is TGTGCCAGCAGCTCCTCAGGGGGTGTTGAGACCCAGTACTTC. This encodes CASSSSGGVETQYF.

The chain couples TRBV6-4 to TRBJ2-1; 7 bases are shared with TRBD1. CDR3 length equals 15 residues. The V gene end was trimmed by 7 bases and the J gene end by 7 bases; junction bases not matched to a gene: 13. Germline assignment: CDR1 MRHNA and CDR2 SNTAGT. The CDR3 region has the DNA TGTGCCAGCATCGAAGTAGACAGGGCTAGGAATGAGCAGTTCTTC. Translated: CASIEVDRARNEQFF.

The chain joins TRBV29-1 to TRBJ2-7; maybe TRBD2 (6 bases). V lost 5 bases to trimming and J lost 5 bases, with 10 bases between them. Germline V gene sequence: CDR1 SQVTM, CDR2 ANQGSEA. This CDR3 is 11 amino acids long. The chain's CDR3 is CSVSSGHEQYF. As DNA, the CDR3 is TGCAGCGTTTCCAGCGGGCACGAGCAGTACTTC.